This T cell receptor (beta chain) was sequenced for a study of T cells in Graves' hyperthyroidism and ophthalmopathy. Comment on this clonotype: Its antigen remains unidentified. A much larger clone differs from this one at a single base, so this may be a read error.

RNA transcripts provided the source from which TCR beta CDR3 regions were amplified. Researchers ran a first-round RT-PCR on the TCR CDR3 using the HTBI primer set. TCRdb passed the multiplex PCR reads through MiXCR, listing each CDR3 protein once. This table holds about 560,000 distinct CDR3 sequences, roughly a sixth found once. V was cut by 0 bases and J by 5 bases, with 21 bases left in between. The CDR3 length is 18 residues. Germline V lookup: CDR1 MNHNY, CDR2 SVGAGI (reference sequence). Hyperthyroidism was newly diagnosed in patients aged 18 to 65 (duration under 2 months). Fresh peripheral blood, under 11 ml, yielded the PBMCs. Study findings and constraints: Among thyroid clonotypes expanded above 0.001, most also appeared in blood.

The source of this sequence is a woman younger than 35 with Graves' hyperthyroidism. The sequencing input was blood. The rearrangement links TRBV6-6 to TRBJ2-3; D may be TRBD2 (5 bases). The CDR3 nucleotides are TGTGCCAGCAGTTACTCATCGGGTAGCGATGGGATGTTAGATACGCAGTATTTT. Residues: CASSYSSGSDGMLDTQYF.